This TCR beta chain was documented in a study of T cells in Graves' hyperthyroidism and ophthalmopathy. The CDR3 length is 15 residues. Germline CDR1 is SQVTM and CDR2 is ANQGSEA. Germline trimming cut 7 bases from V and 0 bases from J; bases unmatched to any gene: 12. What was amplified from RNA transcripts were TCR beta CDR3 regions. The HTBI primer set served for first-round RT-PCR of the TCR CDR3. One entry per CDR3 protein results from TCRdb running MiXCR on the multiplex PCR reads. The sample lists 500,000 to 650,000 distinct CDR3 sequences, over 45% occurring once. This rearrangement joins TRBV29-1 to TRBJ2-7; 7 positions agree with TRBD1. Input material: peripheral blood or thyroid tissue (not recorded which). The receptor was isolated from an adult woman with Graves' disease, either hyperthyroidism or ophthalmopathy (not recorded which). CDR3 in DNA: TGCAGCGCATCCGGGACAGATTATTACTCCTACGAGCAGTACTTC. It is translated as CSASGTDYYSYEQYF.